This TCR beta chain was profiled in a study of blood T cell repertoires in COVID-19. Study context: Samples taken during acute and convalescent COVID-19 were collected in the United States, Italy and Spain.

V lost 7 bases and J 2 bases, leaving 15 bases between the germline ends. This CDR3 spans 15 amino acids. Germline V CDR1 and CDR2: WSHSY, SAAADI. Measured with immunoSEQ multiplex PCR; TCRdb has only the in-frame clones, and not every one. The sample consists of roughly 40,000 clones, roughly nine tenths of them appearing once. Material for sequencing was peripheral blood. The V call is TRBV10-2, the J call TRBJ1-5; possibly TRBD1 for D (6 bases). The receptor was derived from a man aged 25-45 years with active or convalescent COVID-19. CDR3 in DNA: TGCGCCAGCAACGACGCAGGGGTTGGCAATCAGCCCCAGCATTTT. It specifies CASNDAGVGNQPQHF.